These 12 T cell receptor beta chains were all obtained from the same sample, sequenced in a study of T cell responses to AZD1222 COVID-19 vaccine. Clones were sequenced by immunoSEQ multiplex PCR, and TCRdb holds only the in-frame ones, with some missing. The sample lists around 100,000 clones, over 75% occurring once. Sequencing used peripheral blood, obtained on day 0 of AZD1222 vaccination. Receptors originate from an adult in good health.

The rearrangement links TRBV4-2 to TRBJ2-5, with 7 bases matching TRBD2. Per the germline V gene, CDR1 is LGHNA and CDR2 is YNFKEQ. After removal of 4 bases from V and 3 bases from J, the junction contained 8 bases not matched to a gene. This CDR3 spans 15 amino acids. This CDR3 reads CASSPTVLAEETQYF. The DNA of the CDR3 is TGTGCCAGCAGCCCGACAGTGCTAGCGGAAGAGACCCAGTACTTC.

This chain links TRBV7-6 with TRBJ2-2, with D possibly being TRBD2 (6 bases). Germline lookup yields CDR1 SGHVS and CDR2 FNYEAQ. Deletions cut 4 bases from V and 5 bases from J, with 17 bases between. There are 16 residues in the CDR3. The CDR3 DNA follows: TGTGCCAGCAGCTCCCCGCAAACGGGAGAAACCGGGGAGCTGTTTTTT. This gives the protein CASSSPQTGETGELFF.

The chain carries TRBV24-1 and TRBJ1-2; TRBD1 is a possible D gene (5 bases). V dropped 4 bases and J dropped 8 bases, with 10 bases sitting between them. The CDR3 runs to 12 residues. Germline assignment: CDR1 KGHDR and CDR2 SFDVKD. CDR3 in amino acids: CATSDPGIGYTF. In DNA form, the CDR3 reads TGTGCCACCAGTGACCCAGGGATCGGCTACACCTTC.

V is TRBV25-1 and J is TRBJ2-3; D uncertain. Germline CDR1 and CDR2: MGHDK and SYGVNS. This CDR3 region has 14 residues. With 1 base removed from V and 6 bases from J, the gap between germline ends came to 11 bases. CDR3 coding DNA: TGTGCCAGCAGTGAATCAGGCCCTGGCGATACGCAGTATTTT. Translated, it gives CASSESGPGDTQYF.

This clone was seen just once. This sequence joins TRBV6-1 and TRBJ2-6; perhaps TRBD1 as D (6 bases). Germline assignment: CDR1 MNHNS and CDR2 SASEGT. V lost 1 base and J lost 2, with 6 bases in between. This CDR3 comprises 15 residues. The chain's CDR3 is CASSEGQAGANVLTF. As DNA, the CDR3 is TGTGCCAGCAGTGAAGGACAGGCTGGGGCCAACGTCCTGACTTTC.

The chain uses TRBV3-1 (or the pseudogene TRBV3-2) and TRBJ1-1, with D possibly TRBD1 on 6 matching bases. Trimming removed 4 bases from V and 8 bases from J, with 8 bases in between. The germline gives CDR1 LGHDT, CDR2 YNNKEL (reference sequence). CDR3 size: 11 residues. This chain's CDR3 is CASSLDREAFF. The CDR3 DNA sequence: TGTGCCAGCAGCCTAGACAGGGAAGCTTTCTTT.

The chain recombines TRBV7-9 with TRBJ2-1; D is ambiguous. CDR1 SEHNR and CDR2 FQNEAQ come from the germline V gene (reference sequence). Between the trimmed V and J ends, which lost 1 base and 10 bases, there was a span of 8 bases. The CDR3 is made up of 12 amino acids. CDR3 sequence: CASSLDYREQFF. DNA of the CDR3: TGTGCCAGCAGCTTAGACTATCGGGAGCAGTTCTTC.

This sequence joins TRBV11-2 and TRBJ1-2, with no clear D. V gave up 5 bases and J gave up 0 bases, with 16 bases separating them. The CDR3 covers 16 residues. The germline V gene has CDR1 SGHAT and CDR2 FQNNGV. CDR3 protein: CASSRFRGRANYGYTF. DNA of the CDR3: TGTGCCAGCAGCAGGTTCCGAGGGAGAGCTAACTATGGCTACACCTTC. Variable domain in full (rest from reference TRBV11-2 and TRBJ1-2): EAGVAQSPRYKIIEKRQSVAFWCNPISGHATLYWYQQILGQGPKLLIQFQNNGVVDDSQLPKDRFSAERLKGVDSTLKIQPAKLEDSAVYLCASSRFRGRANYGYTFGSGTRLTVV.

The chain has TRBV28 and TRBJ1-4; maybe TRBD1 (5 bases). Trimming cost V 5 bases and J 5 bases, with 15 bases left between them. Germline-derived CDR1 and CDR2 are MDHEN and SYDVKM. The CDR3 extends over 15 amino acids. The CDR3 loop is CASSGGRGQNEKLFF. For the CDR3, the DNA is TGTGCCAGCAGTGGAGGCCGGGGCCAAAATGAAAAACTGTTTTTT.

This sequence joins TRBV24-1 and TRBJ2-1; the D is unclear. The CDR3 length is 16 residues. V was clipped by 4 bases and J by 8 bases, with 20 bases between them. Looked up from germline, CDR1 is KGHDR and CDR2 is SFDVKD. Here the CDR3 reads CATSDFGSGKVHEQFF. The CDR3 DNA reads TGTGCCACCAGTGACTTTGGATCTGGGAAAGTACATGAGCAGTTCTTC.

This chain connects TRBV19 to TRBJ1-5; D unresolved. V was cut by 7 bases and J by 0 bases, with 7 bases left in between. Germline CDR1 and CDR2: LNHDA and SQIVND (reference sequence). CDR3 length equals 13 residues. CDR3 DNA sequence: TGTGCCAGTAACTCTCATAGCAATCAGCCCCAGCATTTT. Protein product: CASNSHSNQPQHF.

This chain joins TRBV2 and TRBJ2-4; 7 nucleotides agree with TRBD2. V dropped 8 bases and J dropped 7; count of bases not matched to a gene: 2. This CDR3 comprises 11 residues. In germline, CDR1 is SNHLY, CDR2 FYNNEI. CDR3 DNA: TGTGCCAGCGGACTAGGGAACATTCAGTACTTC. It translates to CASGLGNIQYF. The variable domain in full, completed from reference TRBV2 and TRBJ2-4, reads EPEVTQTPSHQVTQMGQEVILRCVPISNHLYFYWYRQILGQKVEFLVSFYNNEISEKSEIFDDQFSVERPDGSNFTLKIRSTKLEDSAMYFCASGLGNIQYFGAGTRLSVL.